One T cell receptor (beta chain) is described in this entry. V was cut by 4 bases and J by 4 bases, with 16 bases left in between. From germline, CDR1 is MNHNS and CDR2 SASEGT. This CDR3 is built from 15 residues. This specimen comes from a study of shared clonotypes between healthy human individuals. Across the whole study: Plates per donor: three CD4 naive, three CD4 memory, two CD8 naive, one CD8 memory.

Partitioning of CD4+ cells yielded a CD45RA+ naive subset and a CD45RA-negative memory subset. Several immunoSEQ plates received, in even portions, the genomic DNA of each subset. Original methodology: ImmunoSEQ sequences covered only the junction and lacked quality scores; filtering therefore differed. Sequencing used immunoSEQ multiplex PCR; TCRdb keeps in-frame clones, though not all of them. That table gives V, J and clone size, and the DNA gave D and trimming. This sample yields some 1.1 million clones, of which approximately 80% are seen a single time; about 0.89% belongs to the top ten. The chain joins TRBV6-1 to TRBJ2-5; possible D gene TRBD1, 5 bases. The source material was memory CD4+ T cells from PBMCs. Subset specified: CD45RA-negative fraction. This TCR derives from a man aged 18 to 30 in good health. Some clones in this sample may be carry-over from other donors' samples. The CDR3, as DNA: TGTGCCAGCAGTGTGACAGTCCCCCGGGTAGAGACCCAGTACTTC. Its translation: CASSVTVPRVETQYF.